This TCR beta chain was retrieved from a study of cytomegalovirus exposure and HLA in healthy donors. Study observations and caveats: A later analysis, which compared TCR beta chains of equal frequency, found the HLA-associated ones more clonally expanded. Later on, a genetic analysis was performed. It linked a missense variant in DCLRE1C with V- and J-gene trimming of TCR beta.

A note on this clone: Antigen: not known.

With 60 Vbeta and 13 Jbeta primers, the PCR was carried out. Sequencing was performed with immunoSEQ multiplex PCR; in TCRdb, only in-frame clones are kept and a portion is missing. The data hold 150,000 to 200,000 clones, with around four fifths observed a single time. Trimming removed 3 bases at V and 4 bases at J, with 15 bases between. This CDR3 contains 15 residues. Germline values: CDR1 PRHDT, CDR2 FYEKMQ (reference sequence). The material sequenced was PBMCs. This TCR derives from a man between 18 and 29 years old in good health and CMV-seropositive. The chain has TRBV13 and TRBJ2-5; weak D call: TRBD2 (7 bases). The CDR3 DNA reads TGTGCCAGCAGCTTCATAGTGGGGGGGCGAGAGACCCAGTACTTC. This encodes CASSFIVGGRETQYF.